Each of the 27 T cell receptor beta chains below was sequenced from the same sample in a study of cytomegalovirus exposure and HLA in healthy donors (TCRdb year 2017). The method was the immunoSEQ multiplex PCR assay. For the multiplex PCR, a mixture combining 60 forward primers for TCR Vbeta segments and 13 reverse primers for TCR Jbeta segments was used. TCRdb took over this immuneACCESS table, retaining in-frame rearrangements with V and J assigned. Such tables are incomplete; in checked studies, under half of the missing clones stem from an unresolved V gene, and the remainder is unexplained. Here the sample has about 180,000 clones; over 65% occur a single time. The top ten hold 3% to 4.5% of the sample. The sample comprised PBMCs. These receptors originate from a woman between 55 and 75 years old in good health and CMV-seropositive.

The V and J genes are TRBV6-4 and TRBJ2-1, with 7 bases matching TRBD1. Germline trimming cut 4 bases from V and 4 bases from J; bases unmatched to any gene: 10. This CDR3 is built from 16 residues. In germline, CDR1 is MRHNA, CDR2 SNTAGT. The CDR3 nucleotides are TGTGCCAGCAGTGTTATGTTGACAGGGAAGTACAATGAGCAGTTCTTC. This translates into CASSVMLTGKYNEQFF.

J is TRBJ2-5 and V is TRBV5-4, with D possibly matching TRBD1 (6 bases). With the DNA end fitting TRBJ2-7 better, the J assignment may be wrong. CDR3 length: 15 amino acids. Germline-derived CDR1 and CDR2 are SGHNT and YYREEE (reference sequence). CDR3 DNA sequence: TGTGCCAGCAAACGTCTAGGACAGATCTCCTACGAGCAGTACTTC. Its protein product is CASKRLGQISYEQYF.

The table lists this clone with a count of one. CDR3 amino acids: CASSLDLAGGNTGELFF. CDR3 in DNA: TGTGCCAGCAGTTTGGACCTAGCGGGAGGTAACACCGGGGAGCTGTTTTTT. This chain links TRBV28 with TRBJ2-2, with TRBD2 matching 11 bases. The germline CDR1 and CDR2 sequences are MDHEN and SYDVKM. The CDR3 consists of 17 residues. With V trimmed by 3 bases and J by 2 bases, 5 bases remained unmatched.

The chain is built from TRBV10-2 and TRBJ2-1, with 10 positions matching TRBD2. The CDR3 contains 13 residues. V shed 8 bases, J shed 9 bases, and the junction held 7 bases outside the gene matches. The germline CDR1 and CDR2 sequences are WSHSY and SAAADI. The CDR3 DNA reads TGCGCCAGCGGCGGGACTAGCGTTTCTGAGCAGTTCTTC. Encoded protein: CASGGTSVSEQFF.

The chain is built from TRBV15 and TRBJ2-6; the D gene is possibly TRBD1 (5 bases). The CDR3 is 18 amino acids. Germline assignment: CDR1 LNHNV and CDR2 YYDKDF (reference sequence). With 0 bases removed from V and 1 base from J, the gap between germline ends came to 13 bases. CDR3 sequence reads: CATSRDLPTASGANVLTF. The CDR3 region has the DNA TGTGCCACCAGCAGAGATCTCCCGACAGCTTCTGGGGCCAACGTCCTGACTTTC.

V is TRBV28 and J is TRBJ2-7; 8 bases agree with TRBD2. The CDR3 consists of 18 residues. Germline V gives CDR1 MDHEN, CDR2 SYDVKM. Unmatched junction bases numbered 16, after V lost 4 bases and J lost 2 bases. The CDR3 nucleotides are TGTGCCAGCAGTTCCGGGACTAGTGGTACCCTCAGCCCCTACGAGCAGTACTTC. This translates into CASSSGTSGTLSPYEQYF.

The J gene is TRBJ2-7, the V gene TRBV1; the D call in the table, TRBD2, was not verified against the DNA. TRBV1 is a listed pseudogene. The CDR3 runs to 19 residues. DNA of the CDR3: TGCACCAGCAGCCAATGCCCCCGGACTAGCGGGAGGGTTACCTACGAGCAGTACTTC. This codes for CTSSQCPRTSGRVTYEQYF.

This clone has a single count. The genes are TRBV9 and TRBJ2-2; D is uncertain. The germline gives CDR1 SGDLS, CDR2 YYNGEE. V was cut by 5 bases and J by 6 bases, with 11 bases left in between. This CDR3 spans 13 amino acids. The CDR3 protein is CASRPPGPGELFF. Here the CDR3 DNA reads TGTGCCAGCAGACCTCCAGGCCCCGGGGAGCTGTTTTTT.

The CDR3 sequence is CASSPQGQNEQFF. The CDR3, as DNA: TGTGCCAGCTCACCACAGGGACAAAATGAGCAGTTCTTC. V usage is TRBV18 and J usage is TRBJ2-1; perhaps TRBD1 as D (6 bases). Looked up from germline, CDR1 is KGHSH and CDR2 is LQKENI. The CDR3 totals 13 residues. V lost 1 base and J lost 7, with 8 bases in between.

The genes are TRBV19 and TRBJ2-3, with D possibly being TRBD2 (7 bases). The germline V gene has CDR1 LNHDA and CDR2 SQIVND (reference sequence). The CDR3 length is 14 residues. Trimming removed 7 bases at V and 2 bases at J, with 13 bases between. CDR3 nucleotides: TGTGCCAGTACCCCACGGGGGGCCACAGATACGCAGTATTTT. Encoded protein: CASTPRGATDTQYF. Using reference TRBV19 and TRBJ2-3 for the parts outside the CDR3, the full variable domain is DGGITQSPKYLFRKEGQNVTLSCEQNLNHDAMYWYRQDPGQGLRLIYYSQIVNDFQKGDIAEGYSVSREKKESFPLTVTSAQKNPTAFYLCASTPRGATDTQYFGPGTRLTVL.

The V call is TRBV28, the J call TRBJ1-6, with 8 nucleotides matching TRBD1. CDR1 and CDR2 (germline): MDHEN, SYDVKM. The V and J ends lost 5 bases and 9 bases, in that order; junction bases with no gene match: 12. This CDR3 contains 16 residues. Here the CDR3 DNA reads TGTGCCAGCAGTCTCTCTCCGCAGGGGGCCACTTCACCCCTCCACTTT. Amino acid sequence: CASSLSPQGATSPLHF.

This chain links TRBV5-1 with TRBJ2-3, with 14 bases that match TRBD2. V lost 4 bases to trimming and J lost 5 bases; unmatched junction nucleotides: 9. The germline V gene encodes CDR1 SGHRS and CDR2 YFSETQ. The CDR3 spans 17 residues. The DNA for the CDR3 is TGCGCCAGCAGCCAGGGACTAGCGGGGGCGCGGGGAGATACGCAGTATTTT. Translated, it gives CASSQGLAGARGDTQYF.

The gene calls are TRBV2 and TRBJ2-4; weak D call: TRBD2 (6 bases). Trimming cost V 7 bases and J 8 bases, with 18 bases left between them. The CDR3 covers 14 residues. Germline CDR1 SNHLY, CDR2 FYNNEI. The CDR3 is CASTGRGRSDIQYF. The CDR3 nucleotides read TGTGCCAGCACCGGGCGGGGCCGTAGCGACATTCAGTACTTC.

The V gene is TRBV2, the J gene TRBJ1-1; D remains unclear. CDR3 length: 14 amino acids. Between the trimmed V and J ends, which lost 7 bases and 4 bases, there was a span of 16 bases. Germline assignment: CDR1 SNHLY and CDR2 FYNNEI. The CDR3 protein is CASTTGSMSTEAFF. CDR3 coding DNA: TGTGCCAGCACCACGGGATCTATGAGCACTGAAGCTTTCTTT.

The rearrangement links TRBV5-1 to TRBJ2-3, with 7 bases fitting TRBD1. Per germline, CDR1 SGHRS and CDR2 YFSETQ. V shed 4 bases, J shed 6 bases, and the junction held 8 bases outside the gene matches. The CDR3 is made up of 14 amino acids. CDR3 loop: CASSGTAGTDTQYF. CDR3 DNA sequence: TGCGCCAGCAGCGGGACAGCCGGAACGGATACGCAGTATTTT. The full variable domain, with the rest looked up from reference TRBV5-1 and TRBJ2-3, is KAGVTQTPRYLIKTRGQQVTLSCSPISGHRSVSWYQQTPGQGLQFLFEYFSETQRNKGNFPGRFSGRQFSNSRSEMNVSTLELGDSALYLCASSGTAGTDTQYFGPGTRLTVL.

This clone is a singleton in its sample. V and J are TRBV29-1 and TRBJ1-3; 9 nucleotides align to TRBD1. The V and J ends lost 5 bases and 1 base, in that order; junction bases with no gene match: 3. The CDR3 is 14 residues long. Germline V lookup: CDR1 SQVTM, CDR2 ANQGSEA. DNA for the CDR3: TGCAGCGTTCTTGACAGGGGGTCTGGAAACACCATATATTTT. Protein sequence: CSVLDRGSGNTIYF.

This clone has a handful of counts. CDR3: CASSYGLNTGELFF. CDR3 in DNA: TGTGCCAGCAGCTACGGACTTAACACCGGGGAGCTGTTTTTT. V gene TRBV5-5 combines with J gene TRBJ2-2; D may be TRBD2 (5 bases). The CDR3 has 14 amino acids. Germline lookup yields CDR1 SGHKS and CDR2 YYEKEE (reference sequence). V dropped 3 bases and J dropped 2 bases, with 8 bases sitting between them. Full variable domain (remainder filled in from reference TRBV5-5 and TRBJ2-2): DAGVTQSPTHLIKTRGQQVTLRCSPISGHKSVSWYQQVLGQGPQFIFQYYEKEERGRGNFPDRFSARQFPNYSSELNVNALLLGDSALYLCASSYGLNTGELFFGEGSRLTVL.

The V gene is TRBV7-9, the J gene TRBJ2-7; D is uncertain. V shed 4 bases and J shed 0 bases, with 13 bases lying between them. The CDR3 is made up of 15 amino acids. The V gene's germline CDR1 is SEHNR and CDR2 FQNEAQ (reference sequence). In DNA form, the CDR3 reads TGTGCCAGCAGCTCCACGTCCATGAGCTCCTACGAGCAGTACTTC. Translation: CASSSTSMSSYEQYF.

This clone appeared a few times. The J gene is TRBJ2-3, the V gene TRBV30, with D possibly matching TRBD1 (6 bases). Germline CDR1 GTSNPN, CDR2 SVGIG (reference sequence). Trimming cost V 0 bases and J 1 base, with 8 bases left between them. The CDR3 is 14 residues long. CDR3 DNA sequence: TGTGCCTGGAGTGTTGCAGGGGGCACAGATACGCAGTATTTT. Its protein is CAWSVAGGTDTQYF.

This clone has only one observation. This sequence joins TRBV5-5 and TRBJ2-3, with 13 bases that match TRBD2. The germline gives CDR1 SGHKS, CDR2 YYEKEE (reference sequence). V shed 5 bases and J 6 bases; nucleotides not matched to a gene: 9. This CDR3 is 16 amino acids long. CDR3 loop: CASRDGTSGKSDTQYF. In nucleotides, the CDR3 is TGTGCCAGCAGGGACGGGACTAGCGGGAAGTCGGATACGCAGTATTTT.

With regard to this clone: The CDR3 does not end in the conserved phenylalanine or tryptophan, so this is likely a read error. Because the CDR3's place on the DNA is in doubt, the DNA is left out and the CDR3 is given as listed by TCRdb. CDR3 protein: CATNLHGGMGVT. The genes are TRBV6-5 and TRBJ2-7; the DNA was not compared with TRBD2, the D call given in the table. The CDR3 totals 12 residues, both ends included. The germline V gene has CDR1 MNHEY and CDR2 SVGAGI.

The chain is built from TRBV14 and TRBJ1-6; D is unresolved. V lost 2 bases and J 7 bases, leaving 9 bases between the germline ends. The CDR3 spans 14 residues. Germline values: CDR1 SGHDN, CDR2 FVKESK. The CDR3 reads CASSQTSGNSPLHF. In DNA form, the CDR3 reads TGTGCCAGCAGCCAAACCTCCGGGAATTCACCCCTCCACTTT.

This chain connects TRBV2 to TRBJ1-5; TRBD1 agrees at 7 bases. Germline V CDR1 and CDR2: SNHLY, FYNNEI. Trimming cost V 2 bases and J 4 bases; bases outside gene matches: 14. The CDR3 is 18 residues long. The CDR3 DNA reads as TGTGCCAGCAGTGAAAACAAACAGGGGAAGGTTGCAAATCAGCCCCAGCATTTT. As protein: CASSENKQGKVANQPQHF.

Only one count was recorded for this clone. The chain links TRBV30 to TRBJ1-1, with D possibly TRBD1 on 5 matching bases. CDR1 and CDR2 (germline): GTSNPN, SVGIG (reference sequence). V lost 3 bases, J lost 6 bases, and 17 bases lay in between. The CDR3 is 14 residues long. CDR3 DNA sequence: TGTGCCTGGAGCGACCCACCAGGGTTCGCTGAAGCTTTCTTT. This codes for CAWSDPPGFAEAFF.

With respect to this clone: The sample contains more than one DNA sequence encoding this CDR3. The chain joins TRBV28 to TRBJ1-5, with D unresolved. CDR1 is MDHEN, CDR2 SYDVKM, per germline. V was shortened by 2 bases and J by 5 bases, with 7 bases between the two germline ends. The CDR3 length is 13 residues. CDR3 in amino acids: CASSLRGYQPQHF. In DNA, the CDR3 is TGTGCCAGCAGTTTAAGAGGTTATCAGCCCCAGCATTTT. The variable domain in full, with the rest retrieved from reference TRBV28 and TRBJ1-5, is DVKVTQSSRYLVKRTGEKVFLECVQDMDHENMFWYRQDPGLGLRLIYFSYDVKMKEKGDIPEGYSVSREKKERFSLILESASTNQTSMYLCASSLRGYQPQHFGDGTRLSIL.

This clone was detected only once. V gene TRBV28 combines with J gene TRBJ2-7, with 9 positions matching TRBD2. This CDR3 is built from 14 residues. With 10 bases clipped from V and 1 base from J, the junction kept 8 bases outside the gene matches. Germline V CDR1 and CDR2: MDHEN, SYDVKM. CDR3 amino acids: CATSLAGTSYEQYF. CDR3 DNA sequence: TGTGCCACCTCGCTAGCGGGAACTTCCTACGAGCAGTACTTC.

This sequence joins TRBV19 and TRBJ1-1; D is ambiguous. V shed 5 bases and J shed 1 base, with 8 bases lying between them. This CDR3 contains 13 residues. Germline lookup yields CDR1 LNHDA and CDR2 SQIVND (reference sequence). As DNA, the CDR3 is TGTGCCAGTAGTTGGGCTCCGAACACTGAAGCTTTCTTT. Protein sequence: CASSWAPNTEAFF. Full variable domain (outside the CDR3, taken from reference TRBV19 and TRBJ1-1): DGGITQSPKYLFRKEGQNVTLSCEQNLNHDAMYWYRQDPGQGLRLIYYSQIVNDFQKGDIAEGYSVSREKKESFPLTVTSAQKNPTAFYLCASSWAPNTEAFFGQGTRLTVV.